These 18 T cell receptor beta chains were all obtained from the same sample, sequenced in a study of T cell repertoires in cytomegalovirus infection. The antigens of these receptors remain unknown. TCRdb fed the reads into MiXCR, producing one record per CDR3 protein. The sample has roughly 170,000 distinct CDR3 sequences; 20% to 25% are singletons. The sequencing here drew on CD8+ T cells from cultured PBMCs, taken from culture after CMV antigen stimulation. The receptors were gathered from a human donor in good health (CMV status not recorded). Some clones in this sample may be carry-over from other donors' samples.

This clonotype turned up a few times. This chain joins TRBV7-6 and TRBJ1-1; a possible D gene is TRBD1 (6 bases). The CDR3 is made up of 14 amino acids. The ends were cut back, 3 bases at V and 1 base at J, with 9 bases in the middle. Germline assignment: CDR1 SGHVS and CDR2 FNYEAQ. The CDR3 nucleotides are TGTGCCAGCAGCTTGACAGGTGGGAACACTGAAGCTTTCTTT. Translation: CASSLTGGNTEAFF.

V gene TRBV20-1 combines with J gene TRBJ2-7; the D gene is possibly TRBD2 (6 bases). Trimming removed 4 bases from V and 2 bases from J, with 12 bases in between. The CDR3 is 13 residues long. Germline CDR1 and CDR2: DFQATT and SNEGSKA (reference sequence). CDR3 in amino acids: CSATGTETYEQYF. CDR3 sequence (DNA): TGCAGTGCTACCGGGACTGAAACCTACGAGCAGTACTTC.

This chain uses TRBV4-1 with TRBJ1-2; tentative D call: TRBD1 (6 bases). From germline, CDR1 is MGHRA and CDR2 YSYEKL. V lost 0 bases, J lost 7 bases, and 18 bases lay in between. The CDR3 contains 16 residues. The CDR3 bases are TGCGCCAGCAGCCAAGATTCGAGGGGGGGCCAAAGTGGCTACACCTTC. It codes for CASSQDSRGGQSGYTF.

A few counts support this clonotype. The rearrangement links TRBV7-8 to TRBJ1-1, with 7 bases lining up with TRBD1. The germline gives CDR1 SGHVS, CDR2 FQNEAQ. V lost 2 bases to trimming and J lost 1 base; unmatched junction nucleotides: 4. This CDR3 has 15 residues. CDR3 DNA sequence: TGTGCCAGCAGCTTAACAGGGGCCCAGAACACTGAAGCTTTCTTT. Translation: CASSLTGAQNTEAFF.

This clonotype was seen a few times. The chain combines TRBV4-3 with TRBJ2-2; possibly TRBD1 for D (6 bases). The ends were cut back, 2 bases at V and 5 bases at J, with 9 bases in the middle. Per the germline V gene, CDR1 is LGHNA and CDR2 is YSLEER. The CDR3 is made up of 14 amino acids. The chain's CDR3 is CASSQRQATGELFF. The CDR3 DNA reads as TGCGCCAGCAGCCAACGACAGGCGACCGGGGAGCTGTTTTTT.

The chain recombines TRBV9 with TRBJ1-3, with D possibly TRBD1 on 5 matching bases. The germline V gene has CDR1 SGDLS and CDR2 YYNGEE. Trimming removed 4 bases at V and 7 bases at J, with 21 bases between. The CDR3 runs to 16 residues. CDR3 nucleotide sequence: TGTGCCAGCAGCCCCCTGGGACCGAGAAGCGGGAACACCATATATTTT. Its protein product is CASSPLGPRSGNTIYF.

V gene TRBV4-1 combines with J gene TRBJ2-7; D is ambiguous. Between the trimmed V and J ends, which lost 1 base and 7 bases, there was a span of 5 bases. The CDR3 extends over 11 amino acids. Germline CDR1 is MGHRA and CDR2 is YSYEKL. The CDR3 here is CASSQADEQYF. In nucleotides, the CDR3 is TGCGCCAGCAGCCAAGCCGATGAGCAGTACTTC.

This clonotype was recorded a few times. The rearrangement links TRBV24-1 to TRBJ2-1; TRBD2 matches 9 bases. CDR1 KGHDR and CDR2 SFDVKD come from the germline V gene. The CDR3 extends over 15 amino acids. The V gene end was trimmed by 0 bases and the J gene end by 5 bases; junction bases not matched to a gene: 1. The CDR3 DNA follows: TGTGCCACCAGTGATTTGTCTAGCGGGGACAATGAGCAGTTCTTC. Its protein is CATSDLSSGDNEQFF.

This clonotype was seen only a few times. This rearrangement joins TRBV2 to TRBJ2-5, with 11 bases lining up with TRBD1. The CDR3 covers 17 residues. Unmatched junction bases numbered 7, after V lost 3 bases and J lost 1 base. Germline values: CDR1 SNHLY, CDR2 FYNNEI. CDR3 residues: CASSEGRTGGLQETQYF. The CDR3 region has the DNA TGTGCCAGCAGTGAGGGAAGGACAGGGGGCCTCCAAGAGACCCAGTACTTC. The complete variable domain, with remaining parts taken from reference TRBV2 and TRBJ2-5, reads EPEVTQTPSHQVTQMGQEVILRCVPISNHLYFYWYRQILGQKVEFLVSFYNNEISEKSEIFDDQFSVERPDGSNFTLKIRSTKLEDSAMYFCASSEGRTGGLQETQYFGPGTRLLVL.

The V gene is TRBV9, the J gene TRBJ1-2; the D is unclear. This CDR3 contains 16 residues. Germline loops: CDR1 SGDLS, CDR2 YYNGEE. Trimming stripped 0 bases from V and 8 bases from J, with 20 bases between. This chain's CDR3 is CASSVEGSLLLSGYTF. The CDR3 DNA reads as TGTGCCAGCAGCGTAGAGGGCAGCCTTTTGTTGTCCGGCTACACCTTC. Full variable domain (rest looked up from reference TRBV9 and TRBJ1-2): DSGVTQTPKHLITATGQRVTLRCSPRSGDLSVYWYQQSLDQGLQFLIQYYNGEERAKGNILERFSAQQFPDLHSELNLSSLELGDSALYFCASSVEGSLLLSGYTFGSGTRLTVV.

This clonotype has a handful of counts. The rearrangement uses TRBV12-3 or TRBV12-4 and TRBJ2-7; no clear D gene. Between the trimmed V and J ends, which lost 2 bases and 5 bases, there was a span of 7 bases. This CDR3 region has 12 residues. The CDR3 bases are TGTGCCAGCAGTTTAAGGTACGACGAGCAGTACTTC. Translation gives CASSLRYDEQYF.

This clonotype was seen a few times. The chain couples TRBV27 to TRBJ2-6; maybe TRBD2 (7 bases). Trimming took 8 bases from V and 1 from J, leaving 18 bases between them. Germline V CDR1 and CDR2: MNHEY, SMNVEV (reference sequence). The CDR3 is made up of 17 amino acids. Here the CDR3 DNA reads TGTGCCAGCGGACCGGGCGGGGGCCCTTCTGGGGCCAACGTCCTGACTTTC. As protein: CASGPGGGPSGANVLTF.

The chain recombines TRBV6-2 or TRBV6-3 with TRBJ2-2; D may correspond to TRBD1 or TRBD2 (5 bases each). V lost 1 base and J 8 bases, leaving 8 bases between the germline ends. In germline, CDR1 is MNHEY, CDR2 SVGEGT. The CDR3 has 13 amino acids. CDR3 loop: CASSYLGEGELFF. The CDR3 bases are TGTGCCAGCAGTTACTTAGGGGAGGGGGAGCTGTTTTTT.

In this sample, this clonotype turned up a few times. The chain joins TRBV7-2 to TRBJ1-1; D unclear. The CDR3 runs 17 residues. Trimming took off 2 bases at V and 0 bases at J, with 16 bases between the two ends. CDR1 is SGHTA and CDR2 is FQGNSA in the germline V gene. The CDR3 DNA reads TGTGCCAGCAGCTTAACCGGAGAGCCCCACATGAACACTGAAGCTTTCTTT. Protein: CASSLTGEPHMNTEAFF.

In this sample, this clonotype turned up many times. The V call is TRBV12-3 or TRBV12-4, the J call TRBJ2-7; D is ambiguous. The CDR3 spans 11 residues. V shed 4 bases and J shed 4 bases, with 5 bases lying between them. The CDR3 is CASSSAYEQYF. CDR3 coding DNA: TGTGCCAGCAGTTCCGCGTACGAGCAGTACTTC.

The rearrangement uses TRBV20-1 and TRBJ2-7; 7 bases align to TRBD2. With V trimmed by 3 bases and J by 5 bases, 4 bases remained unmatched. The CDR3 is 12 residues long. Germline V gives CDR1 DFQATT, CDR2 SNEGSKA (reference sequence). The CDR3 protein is CSARGGSHEQYF. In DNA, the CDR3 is TGCAGTGCTAGGGGAGGGTCCCACGAGCAGTACTTC.

DNA for the CDR3: TGTGCCAGCAGTTTCGACCCCGGGAGCTCCTACGAGCAGTACTTC. Translation: CASSFDPGSSYEQYF. The rearrangement joins TRBV12-3 or TRBV12-4 to TRBJ2-7, with D possibly matching TRBD2 (6 bases). The V end was cut by 3 bases, the J end by 0 bases, with 12 bases between. The CDR3 contains 15 residues.

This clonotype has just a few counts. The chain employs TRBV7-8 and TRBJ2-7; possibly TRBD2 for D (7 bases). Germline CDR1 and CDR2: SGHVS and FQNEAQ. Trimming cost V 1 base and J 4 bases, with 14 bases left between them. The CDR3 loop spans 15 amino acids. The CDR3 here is CASSLGGGAAYEQYF. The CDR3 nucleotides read TGTGCCAGCAGCTTAGGGGGGGGGGCCGCATACGAGCAGTACTTC. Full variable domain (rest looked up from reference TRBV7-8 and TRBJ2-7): GAGVSQSPRYKVAKRGQDVALRCDPISGHVSLFWYQQALGQGPEFLTYFQNEAQLDKSGLPSDRFFAERPEGSVSTLKIQRTQQEDSAVYLCASSLGGGAAYEQYFGPGTRLTVT.